A selection of T cell receptor beta chains follows, all from one sample in a study of beta chain features in type 1 diabetes. The assay was immunoSEQ multiplex PCR, and TCRdb's table has in-frame clones only and misses some. Among under 300,000 clones listed, approximately 15% were seen once. The specimen sequenced was naive CD4+ T cells from blood. Receptor source: a man aged 30 to 45 with type 1 diabetes. CDR3s include the opening cysteine and the closing phenylalanine or tryptophan. Fields, in order: clone size, D gene, V gene, J gene, CDR3 protein, CDR3 DNA. A D gene is named only where the DNA matches it firmly. Size is stated for part of the rows, as once, few or many counts, or as a class when the clone is expanded.

-	-	TRBV7-8	TRBJ1-1	CASSLASAVAFF	TGTGCCAGCAGCTTAGCCTCAGCGGTGGCTTTCTTT
-	TRBD1	TRBV7-9	TRBJ2-1	CASSLRTGNYNEQFF	TGTGCCAGCAGCTTAAGGACAGGAAACTACAATGAGCAGTTCTTC
few	TRBD2	TRBV15	TRBJ2-5	CATSLAASGRGRETQYF	TGTGCCACCAGCTTGGCCGCGAGCGGGAGAGGTCGGGAGACCCAGTACTTC
-	TRBD1	TRBV10-3	TRBJ2-7	CAIRERDRGLTYEQYF	TGTGCCATCAGAGAGCGGGACAGGGGCCTAACGTACGAGCAGTACTTC
few	-	TRBV5-1	TRBJ2-3	CASRMGLTTTDTQYF	TGCGCCAGCCGGATGGGACTGACAACGACAGATACGCAGTATTTT
few	TRBD1	TRBV15	TRBJ1-4	CATSRLQDRGWEKLFF	TGTGCCACCAGCAGGCTGCAGGACAGGGGGTGGGAAAAACTGTTTTTT
few	TRBD1	TRBV7-9	TRBJ1-2	CASSLWDRGASYGYTF	TGTGCCAGCAGCTTATGGGACAGGGGGGCTTCCTATGGCTACACCTTC
-	-	TRBV21-1	TRBJ1-2	CASSARDSGYGYTF	TGTGCCAGCAGCGCTCGGGACAGTGGGTATGGCTACACCTTC
-	-	TRBV7-9	TRBJ1-2	CASSLYTLNYGYTF	TGTGCCAGCAGCTTATACACCCTTAACTATGGCTACACCTTC
few	-	TRBV5-1	TRBJ2-3	CASSFVASTDTQYF	TGCGCCAGCAGCTTTGTGGCAAGCACAGATACGCAGTATTTT
few	-	TRBV6-4	TRBJ1-1	CASSVRGGTEAFF	TGTGCCAGCAGTGTAAGGGGAGGCACTGAAGCTTTCTTT
-	-	TRBV5-1	TRBJ2-2	CASSLRNTGELFF	TGCGCCAGCAGCTTGCGGAACACCGGGGAGCTGTTTTTT
few	TRBD1	TRBV10-3	TRBJ2-7	CAIRESGQGYEQYF	TGTGCCATCAGGGAATCGGGACAGGGCTACGAGCAGTACTTC
-	TRBD1	TRBV7-9	TRBJ2-7	CASSLEQGAYEQYF	TGTGCCAGCAGCTTAGAACAGGGGGCTTACGAGCAGTACTTC
few	-	TRBV7-8	TRBJ1-5	CASSLGRNVNQPQHF	TGTGCCAGCAGCTTAGGCAGGAACGTCAATCAGCCCCAGCATTTT
few	TRBD2	TRBV19	TRBJ2-5	CASSIWVAGKETQYF	TGTGCCAGTAGTATATGGGTAGCGGGGAAAGAGACCCAGTACTTC
-	-	TRBV30	TRBJ1-3	CAWSPGEKANTIYF	TGTGCCTGGAGTCCGGGGGAAAAAGCAAACACCATATATTTT
few	TRBD1	TRBV25-1	TRBJ2-5	CASSDRGRETQYF	TGTGCCAGCTCGGACAGGGGCAGGGAGACCCAGTACTTC
few	-	TRBV7-9	TRBJ1-1	CASSFSGNTEAFF	TGTGCCAGCAGCTTCTCGGGGAACACTGAAGCTTTCTTT
-	-	TRBV19	TRBJ2-5	CASSSPGETQYF	TGTGCCAGTAGTTCCCCGGGGGAGACCCAGTACTTC
few	TRBD1	TRBV19	TRBJ1-1	CASKGGTANTEAFF	TGTGCCAGTAAAGGGGGGACAGCCAACACTGAAGCTTTCTTT
-	-	TRBV19	TRBJ1-5	CASSTQPDRGDNQPQHF	TGTGCCAGTAGTACTCAACCCGACCGGGGAGACAATCAGCCCCAGCATTTT
-	TRBD2	TRBV9	TRBJ2-7	CASSEGGRLAGSSYEQYF	TGTGCCAGCAGCGAAGGGGGAAGACTAGCGGGGTCCTCCTACGAGCAGTACTTC
-	TRBD2	TRBV13	TRBJ2-3	CASSHSSLAGVSTDTQYF	TGTGCCAGCAGCCATTCAAGCCTAGCGGGGGTTTCCACAGATACGCAGTATTTT
-	-	TRBV7-9	TRBJ1-1	CASRTQNTEAFF	TGTGCCAGCAGAACACAGAACACTGAAGCTTTCTTT
few	-	TRBV29-1	TRBJ1-2	CSVSWGPSGYTF	TGCAGCGTTTCATGGGGGCCTAGTGGATACACCTTC
-	-	TRBV2	TRBJ2-1	CASSEGLGNEQFF	TGTGCCAGCAGTGAAGGGCTAGGCAATGAGCAGTTCTTC
-	-	TRBV19	TRBJ1-1	CASRLRRENTEAFF	TGTGCCAGTAGGTTAAGGAGGGAGAACACTGAAGCTTTCTTT
-	-	TRBV29-1	TRBJ2-1	CSVARPGNEQFF	TGCAGCGTTGCTAGACCTGGGAATGAGCAGTTCTTC
-	-	TRBV6-5	TRBJ1-1	CASSYGGNTEAFF	TGTGCCAGCAGTTACGGCGGGAACACTGAAGCTTTCTTT
few	-	TRBV5-1	TRBJ2-5	CASSSTETQYF	TGCGCCAGCAGTTCGACTGAGACCCAGTACTTC
-	TRBD2	TRBV7-9	TRBJ2-3	CASTPGLAGGGDTQYF	TGTGCCAGCACCCCGGGACTAGCGGGAGGTGGAGATACGCAGTATTTT
-	-	TRBV2	TRBJ2-5	CASSVDSRQETQYF	TGTGCCAGCAGTGTGGACAGTCGTCAAGAGACCCAGTACTTC
-	-	TRBV25-1	TRBJ2-7	CASSSPDSYEQYF	TGTGCCAGCAGTTCCCCGGACAGCTACGAGCAGTACTTC
few	-	TRBV11-2	TRBJ1-1	CASSRSTEAFF	TGTGCCAGCAGCCGATCCACAGAAGCTTTCTTT
-	-	TRBV25-1	TRBJ1-2	CASSAQQTRGIRGYTF	TGTGCCAGCAGTGCTCAACAGACCAGGGGTATTCGGGGCTACACCTTC
few	TRBD1	TRBV5-1	TRBJ2-7	CASSFDRGYEQYF	TGCGCCAGCAGCTTTGACAGGGGCTACGAGCAGTACTTC
-	TRBD1	TRBV9	TRBJ2-5	CASSPETGAVETQYF	TGTGCCAGCAGCCCTGAGACAGGGGCCGTCGAGACCCAGTACTTC
many	TRBD2	TRBV7-9	TRBJ2-1	CASRMTSGAYNEQFF	TGTGCCAGCAGAATGACTAGCGGCGCATACAATGAGCAGTTCTTC